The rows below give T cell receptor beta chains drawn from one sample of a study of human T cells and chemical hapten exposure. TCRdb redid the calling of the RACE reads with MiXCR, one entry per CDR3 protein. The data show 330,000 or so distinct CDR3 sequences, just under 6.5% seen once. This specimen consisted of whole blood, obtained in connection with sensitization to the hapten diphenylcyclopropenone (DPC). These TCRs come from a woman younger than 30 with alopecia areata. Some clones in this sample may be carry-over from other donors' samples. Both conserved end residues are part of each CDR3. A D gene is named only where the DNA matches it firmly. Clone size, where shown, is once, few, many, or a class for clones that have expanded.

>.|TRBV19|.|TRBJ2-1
CASSNADPRWQFF
TGTGCCAGTAGTAATGCGGACCCCCGATGGCAGTTCTTC
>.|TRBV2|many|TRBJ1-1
CASSVYGGSEAFF
TGTGCCAGCAGTGTCTATGGAGGGTCTGAAGCTTTCTTT
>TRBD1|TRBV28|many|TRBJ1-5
CASSYRDRGRVPQHF
TGTGCCAGCAGTTACCGGGACAGGGGAAGAGTGCCCCAGCATTTT
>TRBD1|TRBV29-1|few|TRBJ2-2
CSVLPGQGRDTGELFF
TGCAGCGTCCTACCGGGACAGGGCCGGGACACCGGGGAGCTGTTTTTT
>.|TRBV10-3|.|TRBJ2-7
CAISESKDVPYEQYF
TGTGCCATCAGTGAGTCGAAGGACGTGCCCTACGAGCAGTACTTC
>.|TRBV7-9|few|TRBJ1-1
CASSPQGTHTEAFF
TGTGCCAGCAGCCCTCAGGGTACGCACACTGAAGCTTTCTTT
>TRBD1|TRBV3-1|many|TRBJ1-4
CASSLQGASEKLFF
TGTGCCAGCAGCTTACAGGGGGCTAGTGAAAAACTGTTTTTT
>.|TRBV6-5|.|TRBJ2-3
CASSYLWDRGGDTQYF
TGTGCCAGCAGTTACTTGTGGGATAGAGGGGGAGATACGCAGTATTTT
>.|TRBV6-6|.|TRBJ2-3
CASSYPGRPATDTQYF
TGTGCCAGCAGTTACCCCGGCCGGCCAGCCACAGATACGCAGTATTTT
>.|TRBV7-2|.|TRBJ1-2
CASSLNPGVNYGYTF
TGTGCCAGCAGCTTAAATCCCGGGGTTAACTATGGCTACACCTTC
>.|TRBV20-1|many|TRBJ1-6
CSARGSRVPNSPLHF
TGCAGTGCTCGAGGGTCTAGGGTCCCCAATTCACCCCTCCACTTT
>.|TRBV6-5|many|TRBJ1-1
CASSYSYRKDTEAFF
TGTGCCAGCAGTTACTCCTACAGGAAGGACACTGAAGCTTTCTTT
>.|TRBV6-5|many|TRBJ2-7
CASSYSTGGGTTYEQYF
TGTGCCAGCAGTTACTCTACCGGGGGCGGAACAACCTACGAGCAGTACTTC
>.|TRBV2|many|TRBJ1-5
CASSDGRAGNQPQHF
TGTGCCAGCAGTGACGGCAGGGCTGGCAATCAGCCCCAGCATTTT
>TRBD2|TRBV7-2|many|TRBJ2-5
CASSLGLPGTQYF
TGTGCCAGCAGCTTGGGACTACCTGGGACCCAGTACTTC
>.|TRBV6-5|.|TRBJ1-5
CASKSWTEGNNQPQHF
TGTGCCAGCAAAAGCTGGACAGAGGGGAACAATCAGCCCCAGCATTTT
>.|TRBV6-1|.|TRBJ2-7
CASSESQGNYEQYF
TGTGCCAGCAGTGAATCGCAGGGGAACTACGAGCAGTACTTC
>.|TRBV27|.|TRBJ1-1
CASSLSSRGSTEAFF
TGTGCCAGCAGTTTATCGAGTAGGGGAAGCACTGAAGCTTTCTTT
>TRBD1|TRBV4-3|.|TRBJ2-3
CASSLQQGGTDTQYF
TGCGCCAGCAGCCTTCAACAGGGGGGCACAGATACGCAGTATTTT
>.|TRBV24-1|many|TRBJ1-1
CATSDPEDTEAFF
TGTGCCACCAGTGATCCTGAGGACACTGAAGCTTTCTTT
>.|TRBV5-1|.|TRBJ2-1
CASQLLTVGTGNNEQFF
TGCGCCAGCCAGTTATTGACCGTCGGGACTGGTAACAATGAGCAGTTCTTC
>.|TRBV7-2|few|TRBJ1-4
CASSHPGAGSTKLFF
TGTGCCAGCAGCCACCCGGGGGCGGGGTCGACAAAACTGTTTTTT
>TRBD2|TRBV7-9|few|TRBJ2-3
CASSPLAGGHRTDTQYF
TGTGCCAGCAGCCCTCTAGCGGGGGGGCATCGCACAGATACGCAGTATTTT
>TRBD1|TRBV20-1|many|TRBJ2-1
CSAGSFTGGWDEQFF
TGCAGTGCTGGGTCCTTTACAGGGGGATGGGATGAGCAGTTCTTC